Below are 16 T cell receptor beta chains sequenced from a single sample in a study of blood T cell repertoires in COVID-19. Only in-frame clones appear in the TCRdb table, and some are missing; sequencing was by immunoSEQ multiplex PCR. The profile covers around 100,000 clones, with 90% appearing a single time and just over 5% taken by the ten largest. The material sequenced was peripheral blood. The origin of the receptors is a man in his fifties or sixties with acute or convalescent COVID-19.

J is TRBJ1-2 and V is TRBV9; a weak D match, TRBD1 (5 bases). Germline assignment: CDR1 SGDLS and CDR2 YYNGEE. The CDR3 consists of 14 residues. V lost 3 bases, J lost 0 bases, and 9 bases lay in between. CDR3 nucleotides: TGTGCCAGCAGCGAGGGGAATTCTAACTATGGCTACACCTTC. As protein: CASSEGNSNYGYTF.

The chain uses TRBV28 and TRBJ1-2, with TRBD1 matching 7 bases. This CDR3 has 16 residues. Germline lookup yields CDR1 MDHEN and CDR2 SYDVKM. The V and J ends lost 5 bases and 0 bases, in that order; junction bases with no gene match: 9. CDR3 sequence reads: CASSPLRGPSNYGYTF. The CDR3 coding sequence is TGTGCCAGCAGTCCCCTGAGGGGGCCGTCTAACTATGGCTACACCTTC.

This chain joins TRBV5-4 and TRBJ2-2; the match to TRBD1 covers 9 bases. The CDR3 spans 17 residues. V lost 0 bases, J lost 3 bases, and 6 bases stayed unmatched. Germline CDR1 reads SGHNT; CDR2 reads YYREEE (reference sequence). CDR3 DNA sequence: TGTGCCAGCAGCTTGGGCGGGGGACAGGGCGACACCGGGGAGCTGTTTTTT. Translated, it gives CASSLGGGQGDTGELFF. Using reference TRBV5-4 and TRBJ2-2 for the parts outside the CDR3, the full variable domain is ETGVTQSPTHLIKTRGQQVTLRCSSQSGHNTVSWYQQALGQGPQFIFQYYREEENGRGNFPPRFSGLQFPNYSSELNVNALELDDSALYLCASSLGGGQGDTGELFFGEGSRLTVL.

This clone was counted between two and nine times. The chain carries TRBV7-2 and TRBJ2-7; perhaps TRBD2 as D (6 bases). Trimming pared 4 bases from V and 3 bases from J, leaving 19 bases between. The CDR3 has 16 residues. Germline loops: CDR1 SGHTA, CDR2 FQGNSA. The CDR3 is CASSSQGSPGDYEQYF. The CDR3 DNA sequence: TGTGCCAGCAGCTCCCAGGGTAGTCCGGGGGACTACGAGCAGTACTTC.

The chain joins TRBV3-1 (or the pseudogene TRBV3-2) to TRBJ1-1; D might be TRBD1 (6 bases). Trimming took off 0 bases at V and 7 bases at J, with 18 bases between the two ends. The CDR3 has 16 residues. The germline V gene has CDR1 LGHDT and CDR2 YNNKEL (reference sequence). The DNA for the CDR3 is TGTGCCAGCAGCCAAGATTTTGCGGGGGCGCGTAATGAAGCTTTCTTT. Translating gives CASSQDFAGARNEAFF.

The V call is TRBV24-1, the J call TRBJ2-1; TRBD2 agrees at 10 bases. Germline CDR1 KGHDR, CDR2 SFDVKD. The CDR3 sequence is 16 residues long. V lost 1 base to trimming and J lost 8 bases; unmatched junction nucleotides: 7. The CDR3 sequence: CATSDFGLAGVDEQFF. The CDR3 DNA is TGTGCCACCAGTGATTTCGGGCTAGCGGGAGTCGATGAGCAGTTCTTC.

J is TRBJ2-7 and V is TRBV19, with no clear D. Trimming left V 5 bases short and J 0 bases short, with 11 bases between. CDR3 length equals 14 residues. CDR1 is LNHDA and CDR2 is SQIVND in the germline V gene (reference sequence). CDR3: CASSPLTFSYEQYF. The CDR3 coding sequence is TGTGCCAGTAGTCCCCTGACATTCTCCTACGAGCAGTACTTC.

The V call is TRBV6-1, the J call TRBJ1-5; 8 bases fit TRBD1. Germline V gene data show CDR1 as MNHNS and CDR2 as SASEGT. The CDR3 covers 14 residues. V was pared by 3 bases and J by 7 bases, with 5 bases of the junction left unmatched. CDR3 DNA: TGTGCCAGCAGTGATCAGGGGGCCTTGCAGCCCCAGCATTTT. Translated: CASSDQGALQPQHF.

This clone has just one count. The chain uses TRBV6-6 and TRBJ2-3; D gene ambiguous. V dropped 6 bases and J dropped 1 base, with 17 bases sitting between them. The CDR3 is made up of 16 amino acids. Germline V lookup: CDR1 MNHNY, CDR2 SVGAGI (reference sequence). The CDR3 reads CASRHTQRLGTDTQYF. The CDR3 DNA is TGTGCCAGCAGACATACGCAGCGCCTGGGCACAGATACGCAGTATTTT.

The chain links TRBV6-1 to TRBJ1-6; tentative D call: TRBD1 (6 bases). The CDR3 contains 15 residues. Germline V gene lookup returns CDR1 MNHNS and CDR2 SASEGT. V was shortened by 2 bases and J by 6 bases, with 11 bases between the two germline ends. CDR3 bases: TGTGCCAGCAGTGAACGGGGGGCTGGTAATTCACCCCTCCACTTT. It translates to CASSERGAGNSPLHF.

This chain joins TRBV6-5 and TRBJ1-1; a weak D match, TRBD1 (6 bases). V was shortened by 8 bases and J by 3 bases, with 10 bases between the two germline ends. This CDR3 has 12 residues. The germline V gene has CDR1 MNHEY and CDR2 SVGAGI. CDR3 nucleotides: TGTGCCAGCGGGGACACTTACACTGAAGCTTTCTTT. This sequence encodes CASGDTYTEAFF.

This sequence joins TRBV5-1 and TRBJ2-7; D is unresolved. The CDR3 loop spans 14 amino acids. CDR1 is SGHRS and CDR2 is YFSETQ in the germline V gene. Trimming cost V 1 base and J 0 bases, with 8 bases left between them. The CDR3 region is CASSLMGISYEQYF. DNA of the CDR3: TGCGCCAGCAGCTTGATGGGCATCTCCTACGAGCAGTACTTC.

V usage is TRBV6-5 and J usage is TRBJ1-2; TRBD1 matches 7 bases. Germline V lookup: CDR1 MNHEY, CDR2 SVGAGI. The CDR3 length is 15 residues. V lost 1 base, J lost 8 bases, and 10 bases stayed unmatched. The CDR3 loop is CASSYFPTGEDGYTF. CDR3 sequence (DNA): TGTGCCAGCAGTTACTTCCCTACAGGGGAAGACGGCTACACCTTC.

The V gene is TRBV5-8, the J gene TRBJ1-1, with D unresolved. The V end lost 4 bases, the J end lost 0 bases, and 7 bases lay between the germline ends. This CDR3 is built from 13 residues. CDR1 is SGHTS, CDR2 YDEGEE, per germline. CDR3 loop: CASSRTLNTEAFF. CDR3 sequence (DNA): TGTGCCAGCAGCCGGACTTTGAACACTGAAGCTTTCTTT. Full variable domain (remainder filled in from reference TRBV5-8 and TRBJ1-1): EAGVTQSPTHLIKTRGQQATLRCSPISGHTSVYWYQQALGLGLQFLLWYDEGEERNRGNFPPRFSGRQFPNYSSELNVNALELEDSALYLCASSRTLNTEAFFGQGTRLTVV.

CDR3 in amino acids: CASSTIGESLNSPLHF. CDR3 DNA: TGCGCCAGCAGCACTATAGGAGAGTCCCTAAATTCACCCCTCCACTTT. The V gene is TRBV5-1, the J gene TRBJ1-6, with D unresolved. The V and J ends lost 4 bases and 7 bases respectively, with 18 bases between them. The CDR3 sequence is 16 residues long. CDR1 SGHRS and CDR2 YFSETQ come from the germline V gene.

This chain joins TRBV10-1 and TRBJ2-7; 7 bases align to TRBD1. V lost 8 bases, J lost 3 bases, and 4 bases stayed unmatched. The germline V gene has CDR1 WNHNN and CDR2 SYGVQD (reference sequence). The CDR3 is made up of 12 amino acids. The CDR3 loop reads CASGQEFYEQYF. The CDR3 region has the DNA TGCGCCAGCGGACAGGAATTCTACGAGCAGTACTTC.